This T cell receptor (beta chain) derives from a study of blood T cell repertoires in COVID-19. Study-level background: The United States, Italy and Spain supplied acute and convalescent COVID-19 samples.

Under the authors' procedure: Using reference gene primer amplification, nucleated cell counts were estimated. TCRdb's table, derived via immunoSEQ multiplex PCR, lists solely in-frame clones and lacks some. D and trimming were read from the DNA, whereas the V and J calls and clone size are those reported in that table. The table includes under 200,000 clones, roughly 80% detected once. Sequenced sample: peripheral blood. This TCR derives from a man aged 55-75 years with acute or convalescent COVID-19.

The DNA of the CDR3 is TGTGCCAGCAGCCCCGGAGGGTGGAGTCAGCCCCAGCATTTT. Translating gives CASSPGGWSQPQHF. J is TRBJ1-5 and V is TRBV6-5; D uncertain. The CDR3 has 14 residues. The germline V gene has CDR1 MNHEY and CDR2 SVGAGI. Trimming removed 6 bases from V and 6 bases from J, with 15 bases in between.